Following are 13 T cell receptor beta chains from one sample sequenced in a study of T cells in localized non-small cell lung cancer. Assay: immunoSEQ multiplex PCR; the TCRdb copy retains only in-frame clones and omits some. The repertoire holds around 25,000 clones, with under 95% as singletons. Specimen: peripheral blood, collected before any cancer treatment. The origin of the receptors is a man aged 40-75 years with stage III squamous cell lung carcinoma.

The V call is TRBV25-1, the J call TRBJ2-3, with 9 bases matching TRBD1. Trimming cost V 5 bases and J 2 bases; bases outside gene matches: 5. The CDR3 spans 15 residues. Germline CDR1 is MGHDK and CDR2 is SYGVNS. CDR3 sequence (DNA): TGTGCCAGCAGTTACGGGACAGGGCTCACAGATACGCAGTATTTT. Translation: CASSYGTGLTDTQYF.

CDR3 bases: TGTGCCAGCAGCTTGACTTTTTTTTCGTCCAGCTCCTACGAGCAGTACTTC. The encoded protein is CASSLTFFSSSSYEQYF. This sequence joins TRBV5-5 and TRBJ2-7; D uncertain. The V gene lost 1 base and the J gene lost 0 bases, with 17 bases spanning the gap. The length of the CDR3 is 17 residues. Germline CDR1 reads SGHKS; CDR2 reads YYEKEE (reference sequence).

Written as DNA, the CDR3 is TGTGCCAGCAGTGAATCGTCTAGCACAGATACGCAGTATTTT. It codes for CASSESSSTDTQYF. The chain combines TRBV2 with TRBJ2-3; D ambiguous. Deletions cut 2 bases from V and 0 bases from J, with 6 bases between. The germline CDR1 and CDR2 sequences are SNHLY and FYNNEI. This CDR3 spans 14 amino acids.

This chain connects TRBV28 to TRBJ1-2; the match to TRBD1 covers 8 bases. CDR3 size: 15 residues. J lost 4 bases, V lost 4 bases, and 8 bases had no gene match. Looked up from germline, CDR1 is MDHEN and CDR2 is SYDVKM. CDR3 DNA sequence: TGTGCCAGCAGTTCCCAGGGGGCGCTTAGCTATGGCTACACCTTC. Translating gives CASSSQGALSYGYTF.

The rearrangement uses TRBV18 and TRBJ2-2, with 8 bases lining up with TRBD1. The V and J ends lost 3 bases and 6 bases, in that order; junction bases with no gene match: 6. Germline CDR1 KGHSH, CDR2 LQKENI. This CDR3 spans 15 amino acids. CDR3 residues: CASSPRTGKAGELFF. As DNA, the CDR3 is TGTGCCAGCTCACCTCGGACAGGGAAGGCCGGGGAGCTGTTTTTT.

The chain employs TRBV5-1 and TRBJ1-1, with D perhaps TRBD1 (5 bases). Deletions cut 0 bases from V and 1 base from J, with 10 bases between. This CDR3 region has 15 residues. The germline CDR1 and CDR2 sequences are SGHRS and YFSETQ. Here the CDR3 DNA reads TGCGCCAGCAGCTTGGCCGGAGGGGCGAACACTGAAGCTTTCTTT. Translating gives CASSLAGGANTEAFF.

Here the CDR3 reads CASRDRVNTEAFF. CDR3 coding DNA: TGTGCCAGCAGGGACAGGGTTAACACTGAAGCTTTCTTT. The genes are TRBV7-9 and TRBJ1-1, with 8 bases fitting TRBD1. From germline, CDR1 is SEHNR and CDR2 FQNEAQ (reference sequence). This CDR3 region has 13 residues. V shed 6 bases and J 2 bases; nucleotides not matched to a gene: 2.

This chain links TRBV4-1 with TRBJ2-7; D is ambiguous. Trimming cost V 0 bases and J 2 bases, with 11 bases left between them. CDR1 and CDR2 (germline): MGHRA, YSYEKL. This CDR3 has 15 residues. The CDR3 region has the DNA TGCGCCAGCAGCCAAGACACGGGTAGGGCCTACGAGCAGTACTTC. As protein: CASSQDTGRAYEQYF.

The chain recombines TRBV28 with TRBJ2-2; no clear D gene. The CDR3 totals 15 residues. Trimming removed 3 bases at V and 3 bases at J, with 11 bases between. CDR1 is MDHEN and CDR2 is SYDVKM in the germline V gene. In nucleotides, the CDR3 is TGTGCCAGCAGTTTGCCCCCCGCATACACCGGGGAGCTGTTTTTT. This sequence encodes CASSLPPAYTGELFF.

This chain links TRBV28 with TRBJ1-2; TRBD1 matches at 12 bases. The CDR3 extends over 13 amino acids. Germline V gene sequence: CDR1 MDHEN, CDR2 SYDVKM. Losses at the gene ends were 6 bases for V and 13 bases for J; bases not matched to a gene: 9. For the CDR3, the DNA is TGTGCCAGCAGCCTTCCGGGACAGGGGGCTCGCACCTTC. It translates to CASSLPGQGARTF.

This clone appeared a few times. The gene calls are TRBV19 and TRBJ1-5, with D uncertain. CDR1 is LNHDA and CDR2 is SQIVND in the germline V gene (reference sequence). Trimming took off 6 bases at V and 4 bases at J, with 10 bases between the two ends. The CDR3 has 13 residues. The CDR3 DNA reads TGTGCCAGTAGCCTGGGTCTAAATCAGCCCCAGCATTTT. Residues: CASSLGLNQPQHF.

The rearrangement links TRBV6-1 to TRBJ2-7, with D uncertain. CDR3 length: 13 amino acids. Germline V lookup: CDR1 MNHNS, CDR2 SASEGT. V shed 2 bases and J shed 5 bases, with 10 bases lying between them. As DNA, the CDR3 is TGTGCCAGCAGTGAATCCCTTTTGCACGAGCAGTACTTC. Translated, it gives CASSESLLHEQYF.

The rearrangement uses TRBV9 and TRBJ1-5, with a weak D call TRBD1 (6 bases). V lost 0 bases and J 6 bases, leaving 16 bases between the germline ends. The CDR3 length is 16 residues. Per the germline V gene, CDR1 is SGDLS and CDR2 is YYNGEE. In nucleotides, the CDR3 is TGTGCCAGCAGCGTAGGGCTGGGGGGGGGCACTCAGCCCCAGCATTTT. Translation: CASSVGLGGGTQPQHF.